The 19 T cell receptor beta chains reported below all come from one sample, sequenced in a study of CD8+ T cells in alopecia areata. RNA extraction and reverse transcription yielded cDNA as sequencing template. Measured with immunoSEQ multiplex PCR; TCRdb has only the in-frame clones, and not every one. Of hundreds of thousands of clones in the sample, roughly 63% were seen once. The treatment: oral pan-JAK inhibitor, 5-10 mg twice daily. The material sequenced was CD4+ T cells sorted from blood, taken around week 53, from a patient treated with tofacitinib. These receptor sequences come from a human donor with alopecia areata.

The chain carries TRBV5-1 and TRBJ2-3; D is ambiguous. In germline, CDR1 is SGHRS, CDR2 YFSETQ. This CDR3 contains 15 residues. Trimming stripped 2 bases from V and 3 bases from J, with 13 bases between. CDR3 coding DNA: TGCGCCAGCAGCTTTGATCGGCCGAAGACAGATACGCAGTATTTT. This sequence encodes CASSFDRPKTDTQYF.

This clone was picked up one time. The chain is built from TRBV5-1 and TRBJ1-4; D is uncertain. The CDR3 loop spans 14 amino acids. Trimming took 4 bases from V and 8 from J, leaving 15 bases between them. CDR1 SGHRS and CDR2 YFSETQ come from the germline V gene. The chain's CDR3 is CASSLDPAGEKLFF. The CDR3 DNA follows: TGCGCCAGCAGCCTGGACCCGGCGGGAGAAAAACTGTTTTTT.

V is TRBV9 and J is TRBJ1-2; no definite D call. With 3 bases removed from V and 5 bases from J, the gap between germline ends came to 17 bases. CDR3 length equals 15 residues. Germline V gives CDR1 SGDLS, CDR2 YYNGEE. CDR3 residues: CASSAEQYSIYGYTF. CDR3 bases: TGTGCCAGCAGCGCCGAACAGTACAGTATTTATGGCTACACCTTC.

V and J are TRBV10-3 and TRBJ2-5, with 7 bases lining up with TRBD2. The CDR3 sequence is 11 residues long. V dropped 9 bases and J dropped 3; count of bases not matched to a gene: 1. Germline V gives CDR1 ENHRY, CDR2 SYGVKD. Here the CDR3 reads CAMGGEETQYF. Here the CDR3 DNA reads TGTGCCATGGGAGGGGAAGAGACCCAGTACTTC.

This chain joins TRBV6-1 and TRBJ1-1; tentatively, D is TRBD1 (5 bases). Germline V lookup: CDR1 MNHNS, CDR2 SASEGT. The V end was cut by 5 bases, the J end by 2 bases, with 9 bases between. This CDR3 contains 13 residues. In DNA form, the CDR3 reads TGTGCCAGCAGTCAGAGGGGCAACACTGAAGCTTTCTTT. Protein sequence: CASSQRGNTEAFF.

The V and J genes are TRBV4-3 and TRBJ2-5, with 7 bases lining up with TRBD1. The V gene end was trimmed by 0 bases and the J gene end by 2 bases; junction bases not matched to a gene: 9. This CDR3 is built from 17 residues. Looked up from germline, CDR1 is LGHNA and CDR2 is YSLEER. Here the CDR3 reads CASSQEWLGQPQETQYF. CDR3 nucleotides: TGCGCCAGCAGCCAAGAATGGTTGGGACAGCCACAAGAGACCCAGTACTTC.

J is TRBJ1-2 and V is TRBV29-1; D possibly corresponds to TRBD1 (5 bases). The germline gives CDR1 SQVTM, CDR2 ANQGSEA. The CDR3 runs to 12 residues. Trimming pared 5 bases from V and 6 bases from J, leaving 13 bases between. Here the CDR3 DNA reads TGCAGCGTTCGGGGGTTTAAAGATGGCTACACCTTC. This sequence encodes CSVRGFKDGYTF.

The chain employs TRBV15 and TRBJ2-7, with TRBD1 matching over 7 bases. CDR3 size: 12 residues. Looked up from germline, CDR1 is LNHNV and CDR2 is YYDKDF (reference sequence). V was pared by 8 bases and J by 2 bases, with 3 bases of the junction left unmatched. The CDR3 here is CATRQGPYEQYF. In DNA form, the CDR3 reads TGTGCCACCCGACAGGGTCCCTACGAGCAGTACTTC.

The chain carries TRBV7-9 and TRBJ2-1; 7 bases map to TRBD1. The CDR3 runs to 14 residues. The germline CDR1 and CDR2 sequences are SEHNR and FQNEAQ (reference sequence). V lost 4 bases, J lost 12 bases, and 12 bases stayed unmatched. Here the CDR3 DNA reads TGTGCCAGCAGCTGGGCACAGGGGATCGACGGGCAGTTCTTC. Its protein is CASSWAQGIDGQFF.

The V call is TRBV14, the J call TRBJ2-5; D perhaps matches TRBD2 (6 bases). The germline V gene has CDR1 SGHDN and CDR2 FVKESK. This CDR3 contains 13 residues. V shed 1 base and J shed 9 bases, with 12 bases lying between them. The CDR3 DNA follows: TGTGCCAGCAGCCAAGTCGGAGGGGATGCCCAGTACTTC. Translating gives CASSQVGGDAQYF.

V usage is TRBV2 and J usage is TRBJ2-1; 9 bases fit TRBD1. Trimming took 4 bases from V and 2 from J; bases not matched to a gene: 0. The CDR3 sequence is 14 residues long. Germline CDR1 reads SNHLY; CDR2 reads FYNNEI. The CDR3 spells CASSGDRAYNEQFF. In nucleotides, the CDR3 is TGTGCCAGCAGTGGGGACAGGGCCTACAATGAGCAGTTCTTC.

This chain connects TRBV6-5 to TRBJ1-2; 7 bases map to TRBD1. V was clipped by 2 bases and J by 2 bases; unmatched bases: 2. Germline V gene data show CDR1 as MNHEY and CDR2 as SVGAGI. This CDR3 has 14 amino acids. This CDR3 reads CASSYQQGNYGYTF. In nucleotides, the CDR3 is TGTGCCAGCAGTTACCAACAGGGGAACTATGGCTACACCTTC.

The table lists this clone with a few counts. The J gene is TRBJ1-1, the V gene TRBV7-9; D gene uncertain. Germline CDR1 reads SEHNR; CDR2 reads FQNEAQ (reference sequence). V dropped 5 bases and J dropped 3 bases, with 10 bases sitting between them. This CDR3 contains 13 residues. The CDR3 DNA follows: TGTGCCAGCAGCCTTATTGCTTACACTGAAGCTTTCTTT. Translation: CASSLIAYTEAFF.

There are a few counts of this clone. This chain joins TRBV29-1 and TRBJ2-5, with D possibly TRBD1 on 5 matching bases. V lost 4 bases and J 1 base, leaving 7 bases between the germline ends. The CDR3 consists of 12 residues. Germline loops: CDR1 SQVTM, CDR2 ANQGSEA. The CDR3 coding sequence is TGCAGCGTTGGACAGCCCCAAGAGACCCAGTACTTC. This sequence encodes CSVGQPQETQYF.

This clone appeared a few times. The genes are TRBV19 and TRBJ2-6; a possible D gene is TRBD1 (6 bases). Looked up from germline, CDR1 is LNHDA and CDR2 is SQIVND (reference sequence). V lost 5 bases, J lost 0 bases, and 17 bases lay in between. The CDR3 extends over 18 amino acids. CDR3 in DNA: TGTGCCAGTAGTGTTCAGACAGGCTCCGACTCTGGGGCCAACGTCCTGACTTTC. It yields the protein CASSVQTGSDSGANVLTF.

The genes are TRBV5-6 and TRBJ2-5, with D hard to call. Germline-derived CDR1 and CDR2 are SGHDT and YYEEEE. The germline V and J ends were trimmed by 2 bases and 4 bases, with 15 bases remaining between them. The CDR3 contains 15 residues. In nucleotides, the CDR3 is TGTGCCAGCAGCTTTTTCAAGACCCTGGGAGAGACCCAGTACTTC. It translates to CASSFFKTLGETQYF.

V is TRBV10-3 and J is TRBJ2-3, with a weak D call TRBD1 (6 bases). Trimming cost V 3 bases and J 0 bases, with 10 bases left between them. The CDR3 is 15 residues long. CDR1 is ENHRY and CDR2 is SYGVKD in the germline V gene. The CDR3 DNA sequence: TGTGCCATCAGTGAAGGACAGTCTAGCACAGATACGCAGTATTTT. It specifies CAISEGQSSTDTQYF.

The J gene is TRBJ1-1, the V gene TRBV30; D gene unclear. V was cut by 4 bases and J by 5 bases, with 17 bases left in between. In germline, CDR1 is GTSNPN, CDR2 SVGIG (reference sequence). This CDR3 contains 14 residues. DNA of the CDR3: TGTGCCTGGAACCCCGGACCCGGCGGGACTGAAGCTTTCTTT. Its translation is CAWNPGPGGTEAFF.

V is TRBV5-1 and J is TRBJ2-7; D not certain. This CDR3 is 14 amino acids long. Germline V gives CDR1 SGHRS, CDR2 YFSETQ. Trimming took off 6 bases at V and 3 bases at J, with 16 bases between the two ends. The CDR3 region is CASTPGPKVYEQYF. CDR3 DNA: TGCGCCAGCACGCCCGGGCCCAAGGTCTACGAGCAGTACTTC.